This TCR beta chain was identified during a study of OX40 agonist ivuxolimab in advanced cancers. Clones were sequenced by immunoSEQ multiplex PCR, and TCRdb holds only the in-frame ones, with some missing. The data show 99,000 or so clones, with approximately 80% seen just once and roughly 5% held by the top ten. CDR3 length: 14 residues. Trimming took off 0 bases at V and 0 bases at J, with 6 bases between the two ends. Germline CDR1 reads SGHRS; CDR2 reads YFSETQ. This rearrangement joins TRBV5-1 to TRBJ1-1, with D unclear. This material consisted of CD4+ or CD8+ T cells sorted from blood, taken in a trial of the OX40 agonist ivuxolimab. This TCR was sampled from an adult with an advanced solid tumor such as melanoma, head and neck, liver or kidney cancer. For the CDR3, the DNA is TGCGCCAGCAGCTTGGATGGGGTGAACACTGAAGCTTTCTTT. Translating gives CASSLDGVNTEAFF. The entire variable domain, with the rest obtained from reference TRBV5-1 and TRBJ1-1, is as follows: KAGVTQTPRYLIKTRGQQVTLSCSPISGHRSVSWYQQTPGQGLQFLFEYFSETQRNKGNFPGRFSGRQFSNSRSEMNVSTLELGDSALYLCASSLDGVNTEAFFGQGTRLTVV.